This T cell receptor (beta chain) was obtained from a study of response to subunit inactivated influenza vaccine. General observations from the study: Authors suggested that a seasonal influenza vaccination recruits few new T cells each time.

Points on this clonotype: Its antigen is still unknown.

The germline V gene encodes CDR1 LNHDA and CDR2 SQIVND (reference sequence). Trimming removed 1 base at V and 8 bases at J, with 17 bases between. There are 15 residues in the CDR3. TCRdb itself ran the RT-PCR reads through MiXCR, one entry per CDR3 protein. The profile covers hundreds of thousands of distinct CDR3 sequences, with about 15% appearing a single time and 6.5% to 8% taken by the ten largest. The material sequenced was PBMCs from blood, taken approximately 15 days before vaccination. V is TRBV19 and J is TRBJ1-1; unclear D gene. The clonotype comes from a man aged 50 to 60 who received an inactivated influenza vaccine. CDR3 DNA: TGTGCCAGTAGTATAGTCTCTGTCCGGGGAGGCGAAGCTTTCTTT. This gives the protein CASSIVSVRGGEAFF.